This is a list of T cell receptor beta chains from one sample in a study of T cell responses to AZD1222 COVID-19 vaccine. The assay was immunoSEQ multiplex PCR, and TCRdb's table has in-frame clones only and misses some. The table shows 160,000 or so clones, with 80% to 95% occurring only once. This specimen was peripheral blood, taken on day 0 of AZD1222 vaccination. Every receptor here comes from an adult in good health. CDR3s include the opening cysteine and the closing phenylalanine or tryptophan. The order of the fields is J gene, D gene, V gene, CDR3 protein. The D gene is left open where the match is weak.

J: TRBJ2-2; D: TRBD2; V: TRBV7-2; CDR3: CASSLDIAGDTGELFF
J: TRBJ1-5; D: .; V: TRBV18; CDR3: CASSPGTGNQPQHF
J: TRBJ2-5; D: .; V: TRBV2; CDR3: CASSGEYQETQYF
J: TRBJ1-1; D: .; V: TRBV3-1/TRBV3-2; CDR3: CASSPGPSTNTEAFF
J: TRBJ1-2; D: TRBD1; V: TRBV14; CDR3: CASSQESGQINGYTF
J: TRBJ1-4; D: .; V: TRBV7-2; CDR3: CASSAQGREGEKLFF
J: TRBJ2-7; D: TRBD1; V: TRBV6-1; CDR3: CASSELGGQGNYEQYF
J: TRBJ2-7; D: TRBD1; V: TRBV6-2/TRBV6-3; CDR3: CASSKQGSGEQYF
J: TRBJ2-7; D: TRBD2; V: TRBV6-5; CDR3: CASKGGGSSYEQYF
J: TRBJ1-2; D: .; V: TRBV7-9; CDR3: CASSLETDLNYGYTF
J: TRBJ1-2; D: .; V: TRBV11-2; CDR3: CASSRRQIGYTF
J: TRBJ2-5; D: .; V: TRBV7-2; CDR3: CASSGGGYQETQYF
J: TRBJ2-3; D: .; V: TRBV5-4; CDR3: CASSREAGRHTDTQYF
J: TRBJ2-1; D: .; V: TRBV5-6; CDR3: CASSPLGSAFYNEQFF
J: TRBJ2-7; D: TRBD1; V: TRBV5-1; CDR3: CASSLGQGARDEQYF
J: TRBJ2-2; D: .; V: TRBV28; CDR3: CASSPQGPVEELFF
J: TRBJ2-1; D: .; V: TRBV18; CDR3: CASSPYTSSGMSYNEQFF
J: TRBJ2-7; D: .; V: TRBV28; CDR3: CASSPPGRRTYEQYF
J: TRBJ2-1; D: .; V: TRBV28; CDR3: CASSLLRNEQFF
J: TRBJ2-2; D: TRBD2; V: TRBV5-1; CDR3: CASSPKTSPRNTGELFF
J: TRBJ2-1; D: TRBD2; V: TRBV4-3; CDR3: CASSQTGGRAPYNEQFF
J: TRBJ1-1; D: TRBD1; V: TRBV20-1; CDR3: CSASPLDRNMNTEAFF
J: TRBJ2-7; D: TRBD1; V: TRBV6-5; CDR3: CASKDRVDEQYF
J: TRBJ2-2; D: .; V: TRBV7-6; CDR3: CASSGLTGELFF
J: TRBJ2-1; D: TRBD2; V: TRBV5-4; CDR3: CASSRGLAGVGGNEQFF
J: TRBJ2-1; D: TRBD2; V: TRBV12-5; CDR3: CASGPPGLAGDSYNEQFF
J: TRBJ1-2; D: .; V: TRBV6-1; CDR3: CASSEGRLGGPIYGYTF
J: TRBJ2-5; D: TRBD1; V: TRBV15; CDR3: CATSRDTRTGETQYF
J: TRBJ1-1; D: TRBD1; V: TRBV6-6; CDR3: CASSYRDSRTEAFF
J: TRBJ2-7; D: .; V: TRBV7-2; CDR3: CASSFTGGVHEQYF
J: TRBJ1-2; D: .; V: TRBV28; CDR3: CASSPTDRIYGYTF
J: TRBJ1-2; D: .; V: TRBV6-5; CDR3: CASSLSPTANYGYTF
J: TRBJ1-2; D: .; V: TRBV10-1; CDR3: CASSESVNYGYTF
J: TRBJ1-2; D: TRBD1; V: TRBV24-1; CDR3: CATSDRQGYGYTF